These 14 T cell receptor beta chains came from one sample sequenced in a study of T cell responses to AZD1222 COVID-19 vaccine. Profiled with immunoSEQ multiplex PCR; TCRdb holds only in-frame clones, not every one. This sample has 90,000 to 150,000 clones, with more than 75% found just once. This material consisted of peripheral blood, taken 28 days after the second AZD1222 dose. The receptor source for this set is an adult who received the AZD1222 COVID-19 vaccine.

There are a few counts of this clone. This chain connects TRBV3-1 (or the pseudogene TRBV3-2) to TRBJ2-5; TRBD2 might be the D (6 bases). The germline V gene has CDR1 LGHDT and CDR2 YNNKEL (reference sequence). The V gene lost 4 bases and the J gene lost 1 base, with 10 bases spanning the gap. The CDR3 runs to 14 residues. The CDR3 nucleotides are TGTGCCAGCAGCCCCAGCGGGTCCCAAGAGACCCAGTACTTC. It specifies CASSPSGSQETQYF.

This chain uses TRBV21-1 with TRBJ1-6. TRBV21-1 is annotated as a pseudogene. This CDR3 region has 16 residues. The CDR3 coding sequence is TGTGCCAGTCGCGGGTTAGCGGCCCCGGGAAATTCACCCCTCCACTTT. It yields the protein CASRGLAAPGNSPLHF.

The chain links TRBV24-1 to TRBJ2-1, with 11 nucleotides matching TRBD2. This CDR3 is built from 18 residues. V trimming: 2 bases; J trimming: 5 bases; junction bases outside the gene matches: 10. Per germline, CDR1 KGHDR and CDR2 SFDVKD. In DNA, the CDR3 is TGTGCCACCAGTGATTCTAAAGCTAGCGGGGGGTTCAACAATGAGCAGTTCTTC. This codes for CATSDSKASGGFNNEQFF.

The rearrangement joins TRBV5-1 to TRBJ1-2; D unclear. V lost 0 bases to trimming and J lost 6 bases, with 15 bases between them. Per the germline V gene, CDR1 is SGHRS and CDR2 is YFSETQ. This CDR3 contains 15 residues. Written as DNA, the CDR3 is TGCGCCAGCAGCTTGGATCCCCTTATGGGTCATGGCTACACCTTC. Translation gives CASSLDPLMGHGYTF.

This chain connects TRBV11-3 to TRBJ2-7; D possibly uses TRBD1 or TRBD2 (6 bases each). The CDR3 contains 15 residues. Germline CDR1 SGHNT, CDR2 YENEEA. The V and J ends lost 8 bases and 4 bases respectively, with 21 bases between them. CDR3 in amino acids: CASDSLGGAEYEQYF. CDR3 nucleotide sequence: TGTGCCAGCGACTCCCTGGGGGGCGCGGAGTACGAGCAGTACTTC.

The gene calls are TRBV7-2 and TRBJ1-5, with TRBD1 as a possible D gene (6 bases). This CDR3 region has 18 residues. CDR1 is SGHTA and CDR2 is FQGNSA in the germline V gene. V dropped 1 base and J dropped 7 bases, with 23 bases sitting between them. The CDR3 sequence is CASSLGGGRWVRRQPQHF. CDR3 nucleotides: TGTGCCAGCAGCTTAGGGGGGGGGCGCTGGGTTCGGCGGCAGCCCCAGCATTTT.

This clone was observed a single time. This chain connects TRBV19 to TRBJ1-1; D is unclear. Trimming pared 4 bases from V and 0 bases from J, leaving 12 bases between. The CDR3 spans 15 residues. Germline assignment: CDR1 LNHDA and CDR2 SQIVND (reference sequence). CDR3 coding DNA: TGTGCCAGTAGTACCCAGAACTCAATGAACACTGAAGCTTTCTTT. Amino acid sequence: CASSTQNSMNTEAFF.

This chain's CDR3 is CASSTQGNQPQHF. The CDR3, as DNA: TGTGCCAGTAGTACCCAGGGCAATCAGCCCCAGCATTTT. The gene calls are TRBV19 and TRBJ1-5; D uncertain. The V end was cut by 4 bases, the J end by 2 bases, with 6 bases between. The CDR3 has 13 residues. Germline V gene sequence: CDR1 LNHDA, CDR2 SQIVND (reference sequence).

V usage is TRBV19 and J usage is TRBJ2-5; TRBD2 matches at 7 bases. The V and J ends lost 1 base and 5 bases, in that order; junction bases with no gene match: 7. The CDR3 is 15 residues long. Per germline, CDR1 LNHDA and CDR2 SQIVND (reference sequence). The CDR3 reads CASSIGQGLGETQYF. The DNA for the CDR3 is TGTGCCAGTAGTATAGGCCAAGGACTAGGGGAGACCCAGTACTTC.

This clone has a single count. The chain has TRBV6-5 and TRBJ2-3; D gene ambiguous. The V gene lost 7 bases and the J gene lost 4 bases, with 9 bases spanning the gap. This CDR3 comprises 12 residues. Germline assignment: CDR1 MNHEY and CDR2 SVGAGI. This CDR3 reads CASTFGPDTQYF. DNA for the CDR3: TGTGCCAGCACCTTTGGACCAGATACGCAGTATTTT.

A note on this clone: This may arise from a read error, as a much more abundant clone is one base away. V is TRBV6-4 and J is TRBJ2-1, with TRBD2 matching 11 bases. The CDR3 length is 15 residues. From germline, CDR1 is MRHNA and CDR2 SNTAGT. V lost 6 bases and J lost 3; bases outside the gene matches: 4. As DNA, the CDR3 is TGTGCCAGCAGCCAACTAGCGGGGGACTACAATGAGCAGTTCTTC. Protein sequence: CASSQLAGDYNEQFF.

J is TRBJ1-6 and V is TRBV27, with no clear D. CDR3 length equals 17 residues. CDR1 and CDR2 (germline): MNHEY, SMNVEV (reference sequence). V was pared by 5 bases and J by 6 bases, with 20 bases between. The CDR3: CASSLYLSQGLNSPLHF. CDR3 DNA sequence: TGTGCCAGCAGTCTCTACCTTTCACAAGGGCTTAATTCACCCCTCCACTTT.

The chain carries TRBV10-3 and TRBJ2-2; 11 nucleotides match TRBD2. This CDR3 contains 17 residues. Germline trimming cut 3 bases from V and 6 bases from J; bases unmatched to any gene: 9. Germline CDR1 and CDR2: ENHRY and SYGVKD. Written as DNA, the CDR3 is TGTGCCATCAGTGACGAGACTAGCGGGGTTATTGCCGGGGAGCTGTTTTTT. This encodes CAISDETSGVIAGELFF.

The DNA of the CDR3 is TGTGCCAGCAGCTTACGGGGGTCGAACACTGAAGCTTTCTTT. This encodes CASSLRGSNTEAFF. The chain has TRBV7-9 and TRBJ1-1; tentatively, D is TRBD1 (5 bases). Trimming took off 2 bases at V and 1 base at J, with 8 bases between the two ends. The germline V gene encodes CDR1 SEHNR and CDR2 FQNEAQ (reference sequence). The CDR3 totals 14 residues. The variable domain in full, with the rest retrieved from reference TRBV7-9 and TRBJ1-1, is DTGVSQNPRHKITKRGQNVTFRCDPISEHNRLYWYRQTLGQGPEFLTYFQNEAQLEKSRLLSDRFSAERPKGSFSTLEIQRTEQGDSAMYLCASSLRGSNTEAFFGQGTRLTVV.